This TCR beta chain was identified in a study of tumor-infiltrating lymphocytes in primary liver carcinoma. Study-wide background: Through surgical resection, the patients' primary liver carcinoma was treated. The cohort included men and women aged 30 to 69 years. Study results and limitations: Tumors reached a significantly greater top-250-clone fraction than blood did (p = 0.039).

Per the germline V gene, CDR1 is MNHNS and CDR2 is SASEGT. The CDR3 sequence is 10 residues long. V gave up 6 bases and J gave up 11 bases, with 10 bases separating them. The template, about 540 ng total RNA, yielded TCR beta cDNA made with a constant-region primer. Amplification in three nested multiplex PCR rounds with slightly modified ARM-PCR gave rise to TCR beta libraries. A C-beta reverse primer was combined with TRBV1-TRBV30 forward primers in the first two PCR rounds, and each round had around 10 cycles. From the multiplex PCR reads, TCRdb called clonotypes with MiXCR, one entry per CDR3 protein. The sample yields about 350,000 distinct CDR3 sequences, less than 70% seen once. This clonotype was counted ten times or more. The antigen is not known. Extraction also yielded germline DNA, while blood RNA was obtained from unsorted whole blood. Patients were chronically HBV-infected and treatment-naive.

This receptor was identified in a man between 40 and 49 years old with primary liver carcinoma and hepatitis B virus infection. The rearrangement links TRBV6-1 to TRBJ1-2; D unresolved. The sequenced sample consisted of peripheral blood. The CDR3 bases are TGTGCCAGCAGCTACAAAGGTTACACCTTC. Protein sequence: CASSYKGYTF.